The next 10 T cell receptor beta chains were all read from a single sample in a study of CD8 T cells in Susac syndrome. RNA, at about 0.45 to 1 ug, was reverse transcribed with random hexamers. TCRdb reanalysed the immunoSEQ multiplex PCR reads using MiXCR and keeps one entry per CDR3 protein. The sample has just over 150,000 distinct CDR3 sequences, 95% seen once; the top ten hold 0.15%. The sequencing input was CD8+ T cells from PBMCs. All receptors come from a human donor with multiple sclerosis.

This clonotype was observed a few times. This rearrangement joins TRBV7-3 to TRBJ2-1; 12 bases agree with TRBD2. The CDR3 totals 15 residues. The V and J ends lost 2 bases and 6 bases, in that order; junction bases with no gene match: 2. Germline V gene sequence: CDR1 SGHTA, CDR2 FQGTGA. The CDR3 sequence is CASSLLAGGPNEQFF. CDR3 DNA: TGTGCCAGCAGCTTACTAGCGGGGGGGCCCAATGAGCAGTTCTTC.

In this sample, this clonotype turned up once. The chain recombines TRBV29-1 with TRBJ1-5, with TRBD1 as a possible D gene (6 bases). Germline assignment: CDR1 SQVTM and CDR2 ANQGSEA. The CDR3 loop spans 16 amino acids. V was cut by 4 bases and J by 2 bases, with 18 bases left in between. The CDR3 loop is CSVGPLEGVGNQPQHF. The DNA of the CDR3 is TGCAGCGTTGGGCCCCTTGAGGGGGTCGGCAATCAGCCCCAGCATTTT.

V and J are TRBV29-1 and TRBJ2-3, with D unclear. The length of the CDR3 is 12 residues. Germline CDR1 reads SQVTM; CDR2 reads ANQGSEA. The V gene lost 4 bases and the J gene lost 2 bases, with 7 bases spanning the gap. Here the CDR3 DNA reads TGCAGCGTTGGTGATAACACAGATACGCAGTATTTT. Its translation: CSVGDNTDTQYF.

J is TRBJ1-2 and V is TRBV29-1; 7 bases agree with TRBD1. V lost 6 bases, J lost 6 bases, and 13 bases stayed unmatched. The germline gives CDR1 SQVTM, CDR2 ANQGSEA. The CDR3 totals 14 residues. Here the CDR3 DNA reads TGCAGCGTAACTAACACGGAAGGGGGCGATGGCTACACCTTC. This translates into CSVTNTEGGDGYTF.

The chain links TRBV29-1 to TRBJ2-7; TRBD2 is a possible D gene (6 bases). The length of the CDR3 is 16 residues. V was clipped by 2 bases and J by 2 bases, with 19 bases between them. Germline assignment: CDR1 SQVTM and CDR2 ANQGSEA. The CDR3 loop is CSVEQERVNGAYEQYF. Here the CDR3 DNA reads TGCAGCGTTGAACAGGAGCGGGTCAACGGAGCCTACGAGCAGTACTTC.

V and J are TRBV30 and TRBJ2-1; D is perhaps TRBD1 (5 bases). CDR3 length equals 14 residues. V gave up 5 bases and J gave up 4 bases, with 15 bases separating them. CDR1 and CDR2 from the germline V gene are GTSNPN and SVGIG (reference sequence). The CDR3 loop is CAWARDSGYNEQFF. As DNA, the CDR3 is TGTGCCTGGGCCCGCGACAGTGGGTACAATGAGCAGTTCTTC.

The chain recombines TRBV2 with TRBJ2-5; D remains unclear. CDR3 length: 14 residues. The germline gives CDR1 SNHLY, CDR2 FYNNEI. Trimming removed 5 bases at V and 2 bases at J, with 12 bases between. The CDR3 is CASSFHRGQETQYF. Written as DNA, the CDR3 is TGTGCCAGCAGTTTTCACAGAGGTCAAGAGACCCAGTACTTC.

The V and J genes are TRBV7-3 and TRBJ2-1; 12 nucleotides line up with TRBD2. The V gene end was trimmed by 5 bases and the J gene end by 1 base; junction bases not matched to a gene: 3. Germline values: CDR1 SGHTA, CDR2 FQGTGA. There are 16 residues in the CDR3. The CDR3 region is CASSTTSGGSYNEQFF. As DNA, the CDR3 is TGTGCCAGCAGCACGACTAGCGGGGGATCCTACAATGAGCAGTTCTTC. Based on the CDR3 plus reference TRBV7-3 and TRBJ2-1, the full variable domain is GAGVSQTPSNKVTEKGKYVELRCDPISGHTALYWYRQSLGQGPEFLIYFQGTGAADDSGLPNDRFFAVRPEGSVSTLKIQRTERGDSAVYLCASSTTSGGSYNEQFFGPGTRLTVL.

The genes are TRBV12-3 or TRBV12-4 and TRBJ1-1; possibly TRBD1 for D (5 bases). The V end lost 5 bases, the J end lost 12 bases, and 19 bases lay between the germline ends. The CDR3 length is 13 residues. CDR3 nucleotide sequence: TGTGCCAGCAGTGACCCGGACACACTCAAAACTTTCTTT. This encodes CASSDPDTLKTFF.

Here the CDR3 reads CASSTSEGTEQYV. In nucleotides, the CDR3 is TGTGCCAGTAGTACGTCTGAGGGTACCGAGCAGTACGTC. The rearrangement links TRBV19 to TRBJ2-7; the D gene is possibly TRBD2 (5 bases). The V and J ends lost 4 bases and 6 bases respectively, with 13 bases between them. Germline values: CDR1 LNHDA, CDR2 SQIVND (reference sequence). CDR3 length: 13 amino acids.